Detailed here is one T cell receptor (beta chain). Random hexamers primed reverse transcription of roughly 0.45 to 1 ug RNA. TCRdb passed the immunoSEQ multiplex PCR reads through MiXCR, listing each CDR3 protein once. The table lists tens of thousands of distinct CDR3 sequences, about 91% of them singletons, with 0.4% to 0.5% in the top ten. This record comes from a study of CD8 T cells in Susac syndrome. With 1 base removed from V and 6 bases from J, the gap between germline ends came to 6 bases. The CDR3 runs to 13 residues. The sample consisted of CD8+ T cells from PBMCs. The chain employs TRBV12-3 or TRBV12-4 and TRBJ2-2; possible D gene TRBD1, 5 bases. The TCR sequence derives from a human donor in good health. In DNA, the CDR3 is TGTGCCAGCAGTTTAGTGGGGCCCGGGGAGCTGTTTTTT. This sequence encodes CASSLVGPGELFF.